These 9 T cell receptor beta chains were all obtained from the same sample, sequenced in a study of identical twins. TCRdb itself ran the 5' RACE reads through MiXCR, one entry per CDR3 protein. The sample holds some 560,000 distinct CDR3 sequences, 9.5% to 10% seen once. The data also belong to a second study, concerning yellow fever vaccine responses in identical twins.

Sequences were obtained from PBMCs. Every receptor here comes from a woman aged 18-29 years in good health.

The CDR3 bases are TGTGCCAGCAGCCAAGGGAGCCTAAGGACCCAGCATTTT. This encodes CASSQGSLRTQHF. The chain employs TRBV3-1 and TRBJ1-5; D unclear. V was shortened by 1 base and J by 11 bases, with 12 bases between the two germline ends. CDR1 is LGHDT, CDR2 YNNKEL, per germline (reference sequence). The CDR3 runs to 13 residues. The full variable domain, in which reference TRBV3-1 and TRBJ1-5 provide the parts outside the CDR3, is DTAVSQTPKYLVTQMGNDKSIKCEQNLGHDTMYWYKQDSKKFLKIMFSYNNKELIINETVPNRFSPKSPDKAHLNLHINSLELGDSAVYFCASSQGSLRTQHFGDGTRLSIL.

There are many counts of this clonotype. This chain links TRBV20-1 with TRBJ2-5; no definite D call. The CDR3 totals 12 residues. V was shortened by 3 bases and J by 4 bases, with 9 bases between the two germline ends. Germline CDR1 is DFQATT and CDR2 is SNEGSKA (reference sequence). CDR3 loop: CSASLVGETQYF. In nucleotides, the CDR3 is TGCAGTGCTAGCCTAGTCGGAGAGACCCAGTACTTC.

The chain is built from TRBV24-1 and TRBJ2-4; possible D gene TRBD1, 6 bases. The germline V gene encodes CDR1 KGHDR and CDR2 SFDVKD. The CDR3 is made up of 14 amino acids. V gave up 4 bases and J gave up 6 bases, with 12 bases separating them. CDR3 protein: CATSELGGGNIQYF. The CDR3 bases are TGTGCCACCAGTGAGCTAGGGGGTGGAAACATTCAGTACTTC.

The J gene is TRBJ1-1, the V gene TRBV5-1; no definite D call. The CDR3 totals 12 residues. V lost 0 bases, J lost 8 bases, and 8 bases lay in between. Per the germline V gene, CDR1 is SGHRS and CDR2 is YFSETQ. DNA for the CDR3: TGCGCCAGCAGCTTGGTCGTCGGGGAAGCTTTCTTT. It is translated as CASSLVVGEAFF.

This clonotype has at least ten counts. The CDR3 is CASSLPGASYEQYF. CDR3 in DNA: TGTGCCAGCAGTTTGCCGGGAGCCTCCTACGAGCAGTACTTC. The chain has TRBV7-9 and TRBJ2-7, with D possibly being TRBD2 (6 bases). CDR1 and CDR2 from the germline V gene are SEHNR and FQNEAQ (reference sequence). The V end was cut by 6 bases, the J end by 0 bases, with 12 bases between. CDR3 length: 14 amino acids. Filled out from reference TRBV7-9 and TRBJ2-7, the complete variable domain reads DTGVSQNPRHKITKRGQNVTFRCDPISEHNRLYWYRQTLGQGPEFLTYFQNEAQLEKSRLLSDRFSAERPKGSFSTLEIQRTEQGDSAMYLCASSLPGASYEQYFGPGTRLTVT.

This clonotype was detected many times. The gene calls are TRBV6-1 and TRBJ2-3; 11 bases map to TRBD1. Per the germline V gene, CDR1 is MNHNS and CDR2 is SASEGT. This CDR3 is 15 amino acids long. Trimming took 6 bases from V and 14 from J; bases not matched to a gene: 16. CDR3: CASSKTGTGGHLAYF. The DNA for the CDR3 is TGTGCCAGCAGCAAAACCGGGACAGGGGGTCATTTAGCGTATTTT.

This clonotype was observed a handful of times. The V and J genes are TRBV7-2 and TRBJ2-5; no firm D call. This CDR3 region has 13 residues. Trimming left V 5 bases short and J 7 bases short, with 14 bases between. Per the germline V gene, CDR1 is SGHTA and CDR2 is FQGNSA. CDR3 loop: CASSLNRAGTQYF. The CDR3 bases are TGTGCCAGCAGCCTAAACCGAGCTGGGACCCAGTACTTC.

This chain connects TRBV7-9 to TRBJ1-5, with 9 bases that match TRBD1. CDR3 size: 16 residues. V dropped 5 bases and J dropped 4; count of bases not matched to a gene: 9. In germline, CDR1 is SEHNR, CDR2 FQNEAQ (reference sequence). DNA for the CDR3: TGTGCCAGCAGCCTCGTGGGGACAGGGTTAAATCAGCCCCAGCATTTT. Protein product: CASSLVGTGLNQPQHF.

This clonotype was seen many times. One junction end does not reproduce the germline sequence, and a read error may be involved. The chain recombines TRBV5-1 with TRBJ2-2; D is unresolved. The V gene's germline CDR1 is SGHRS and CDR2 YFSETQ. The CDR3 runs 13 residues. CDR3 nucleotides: TGCGCCAGCAGCTCTGGGAACTCCGGGGAGCTGTTTTTT. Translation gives CASSSGNSGELFF. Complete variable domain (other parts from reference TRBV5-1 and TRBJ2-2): KAGVTQTPRYLIKTRGQQVTLSCSPISGHRSVSWYQQTPGQGLQFLFEYFSETQRNKGNFPGRFSGRQFSNSRSEMNVSTLELGDSALYLCASSSGNSGELFFGEGSRLTVL.